The rows below give T cell receptor beta chains drawn from one sample of a study of cytomegalovirus exposure and HLA in healthy donors. Here immunoSEQ multiplex PCR was the method, and the copy in TCRdb shows in-frame clones only, minus some. The sample lists over 20,000 clones, under 98% occurring once. Sequencing was performed on PBMCs. The receptor source for this set is a man younger than 40 in good health and CMV-seropositive. The CDR3 runs from the conserved cysteine through the conserved F or W. D genes are given only for firm matches.

V: TRBV6-6; D: TRBD2; CDR3: CASSYTAGGQETQYF
V: TRBV29-1; D: TRBD1; CDR3: CSVAGQASNQPQHF
V: TRBV4-1; D: NA; CDR3: CASSPYTARANTEAFF
V: TRBV9; D: NA; CDR3: CASSVGQNYEQYF
V: TRBV25-1; D: NA; CDR3: CASSENRDTDTQYF
V: TRBV29-1; D: TRBD1; CDR3: CSAILITGTGEVEQYF
V: TRBV15; D: TRBD2; CDR3: CATSRDNPLAGRVDTQYF
V: TRBV5-5; D: TRBD2; CDR3: CASSLALAGWNSYEQYF
V: TRBV11-2; D: TRBD1; CDR3: CASSFVQGPNEQYF
V: TRBV5-1; D: NA; CDR3: CASSLQVNGGELFF
V: TRBV19; D: NA; CDR3: CASAKQAQPQHF
V: TRBV4-1; D: NA; CDR3: CASRQSLGYGYTF
V: TRBV28; D: NA; CDR3: CASSPGQVYEQYF
V: TRBV12-5; D: NA; CDR3: CASGLGHGGRPSSGNTIYF
V: TRBV2; D: NA; CDR3: CASSPAVNTEAFF
V: TRBV7-2; D: TRBD1; CDR3: CASSLGQGGGYTF
V: TRBV6-1; D: TRBD2; CDR3: CASSSGRISYNEQFF
V: TRBV28; D: NA; CDR3: CASRPRQGRGKETQYF
V: TRBV29-1; D: TRBD1; CDR3: CSVEQGAGETQYF
V: TRBV10-3; D: NA; CDR3: CAIRIQGSGNTIYF
V: TRBV30; D: NA; CDR3: CAWGGGSQPQHF
V: TRBV6-5; D: TRBD2; CDR3: CASSYSSGRPGELFF
V: TRBV7-3; D: TRBD1; CDR3: CASSPLPGQGFGEQYF
V: TRBV15; D: TRBD1; CDR3: CATSRPNTGHRDRGPRSSEKLFF
V: TRBV4-3; D: TRBD2; CDR3: CASSPLAGPYNEQFF
V: TRBV4-1; D: TRBD2; CDR3: CASSQALGGGVMFNEQYF
V: TRBV15; D: TRBD2; CDR3: CATSTPGLAGVYEQYF
V: TRBV30; D: TRBD2; CDR3: CAGGLAGDRETQYF
V: TRBV4-3; D: NA; CDR3: CASSQAGTDTQYF
V: TRBV7-9; D: TRBD1; CDR3: CASSLGTGDTDTQYF
V: TRBV27; D: TRBD1; CDR3: CASSLSGTGRAVYGYTF
V: TRBV7-3; D: TRBD2; CDR3: CASSSLGASGGDTQYF
V: TRBV7-2; D: TRBD2; CDR3: CASSLVSGSTDTQYF
V: TRBV28; D: TRBD1; CDR3: CASSLGQGAREQYF
V: TRBV7-8; D: TRBD2; CDR3: CASSLAIILAGAPYEQYF
V: TRBV7-2; D: TRBD1; CDR3: CASSSDRGSYEKLFF
V: TRBV6-6; D: TRBD1; CDR3: CASRGGQGADGYTF
V: TRBV9; D: NA; CDR3: CASSPRAGGNYGYTF
V: TRBV27; D: TRBD1; CDR3: CASSPGQDLRYEQYF
V: TRBV7-6; D: NA; CDR3: CASSFTQGTQYF
V: TRBV7-3; D: NA; CDR3: CASSLSGIDQPQHF
V: TRBV29-1; D: TRBD1; CDR3: CSVSDRGRNQPQHF
V: TRBV28; D: TRBD2; CDR3: CASSIRTSGRHREQFF
V: TRBV2; D: TRBD2; CDR3: CASSGHFAGASYEQYF
V: TRBV2; D: NA; CDR3: CASSEKEGAYEQYF
V: TRBV28; D: NA; CDR3: CASRKRQAGAQPQHF
V: TRBV7-8; D: NA; CDR3: CASSSSIGERGNTIYF
V: TRBV6-5; D: NA; CDR3: CASTTGLNYGYTF
V: TRBV19; D: NA; CDR3: CATQTPGYRYGYTF
V: TRBV5-1; D: NA; CDR3: CASSYEAQGDYGYTF
V: TRBV19; D: NA; CDR3: CASAPAPRAGANVLTF
V: TRBV7-2; D: TRBD1; CDR3: CAITDSRGPGGYTF
V: TRBV28; D: NA; CDR3: CASSRRRGTEAFF
V: TRBV5-1; D: NA; CDR3: CASSFRGTGNSGNTIYF
V: TRBV14; D: NA; CDR3: CASSHSGVNTEAFF